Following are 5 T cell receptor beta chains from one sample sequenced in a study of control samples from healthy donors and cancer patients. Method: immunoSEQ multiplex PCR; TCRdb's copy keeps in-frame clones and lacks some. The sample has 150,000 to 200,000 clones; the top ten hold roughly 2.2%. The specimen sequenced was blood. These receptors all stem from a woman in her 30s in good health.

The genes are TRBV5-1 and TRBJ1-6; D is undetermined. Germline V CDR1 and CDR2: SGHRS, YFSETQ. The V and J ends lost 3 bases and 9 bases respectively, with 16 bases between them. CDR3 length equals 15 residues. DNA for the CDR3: TGCGCCAGCAGCTCCTCGGCAGGCGTGGCTTCACCCCTCCACTTT. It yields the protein CASSSSAGVASPLHF. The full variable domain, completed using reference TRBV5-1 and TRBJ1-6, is KAGVTQTPRYLIKTRGQQVTLSCSPISGHRSVSWYQQTPGQGLQFLFEYFSETQRNKGNFPGRFSGRQFSNSRSEMNVSTLELGDSALYLCASSSSAGVASPLHFGNGTRLTVT.

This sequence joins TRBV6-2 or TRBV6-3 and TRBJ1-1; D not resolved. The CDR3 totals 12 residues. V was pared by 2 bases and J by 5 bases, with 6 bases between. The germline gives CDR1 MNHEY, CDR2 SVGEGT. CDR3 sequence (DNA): TGTGCCAGCAGTTACGAGCGAACTGAAGCTTTCTTT. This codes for CASSYERTEAFF.

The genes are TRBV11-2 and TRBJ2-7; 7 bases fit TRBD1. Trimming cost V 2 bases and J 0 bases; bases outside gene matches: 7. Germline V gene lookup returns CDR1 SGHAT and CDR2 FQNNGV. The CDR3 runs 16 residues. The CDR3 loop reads CASSLTGQRSSYEQYF. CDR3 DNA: TGTGCCAGCAGCTTAACGGGACAGAGGAGCTCCTACGAGCAGTACTTC.

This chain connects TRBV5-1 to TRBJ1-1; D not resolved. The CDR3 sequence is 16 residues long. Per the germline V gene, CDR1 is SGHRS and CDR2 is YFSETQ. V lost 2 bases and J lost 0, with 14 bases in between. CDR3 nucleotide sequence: TGCGCCAGCAGCTTAGTCTCGGGGAGGATGAACACTGAAGCTTTCTTT. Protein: CASSLVSGRMNTEAFF.

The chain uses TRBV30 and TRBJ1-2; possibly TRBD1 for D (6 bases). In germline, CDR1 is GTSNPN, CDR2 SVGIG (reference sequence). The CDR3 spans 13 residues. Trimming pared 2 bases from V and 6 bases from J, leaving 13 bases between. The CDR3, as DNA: TGTGCCTGGAGTTTAACAGGGTTCCATGGCTACACCTTC. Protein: CAWSLTGFHGYTF.